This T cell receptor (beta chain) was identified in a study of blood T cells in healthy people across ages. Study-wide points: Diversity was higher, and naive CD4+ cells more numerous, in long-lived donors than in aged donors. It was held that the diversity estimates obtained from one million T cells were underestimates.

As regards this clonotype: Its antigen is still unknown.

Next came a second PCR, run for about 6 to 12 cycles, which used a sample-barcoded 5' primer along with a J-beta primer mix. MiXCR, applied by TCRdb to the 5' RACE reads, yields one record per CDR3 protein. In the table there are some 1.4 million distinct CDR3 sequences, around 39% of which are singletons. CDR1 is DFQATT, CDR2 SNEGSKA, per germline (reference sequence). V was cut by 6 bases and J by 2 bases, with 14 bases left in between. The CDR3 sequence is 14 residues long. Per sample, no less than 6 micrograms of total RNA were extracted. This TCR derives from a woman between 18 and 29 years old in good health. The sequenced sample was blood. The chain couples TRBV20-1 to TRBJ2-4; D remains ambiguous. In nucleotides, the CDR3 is TGCAGTGCCCCGAGCGAGTTCACCAAAAACATTCAGTACTTC. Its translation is CSAPSEFTKNIQYF.